This is a list of T cell receptor beta chains from one sample in a study of T-cell memory formation after mild COVID-19. A single record per CDR3 protein comes from TCRdb applying MiXCR to the 5' RACE reads. The sample lists some 180,000 distinct CDR3 sequences, approximately 13% seen once, with 2.5% to 3.5% in the top ten. Input material: PBMCs or a T cell subset sorted from them (not recorded which). All receptors come from a man aged 18-30 years who had mild COVID-19 (a few samples of this study predate the infection). Cell type and time point are not known. CDR3s include the opening cysteine and the closing phenylalanine or tryptophan. D genes are given only for firm matches. Expanded clones are given a class, and other clones once, few, many or no size at all.

>many|TRBJ2-5|.|TRBV29-1
TGCAGCGTTGTACAAGAGACCCAGTACTTC
CSVVQETQYF
>.|TRBJ1-1|.|TRBV20-1
TGCAGTGCTAGAGATGGGCGGGCAAACACTGAAGCTTTCTTT
CSARDGRANTEAFF
>few|TRBJ2-5|TRBD2|TRBV4-1
TGCGCCAGCAGCCAAGATATCCAGCGGGGGCAAGAGACCCAGTACTTC
CASSQDIQRGQETQYF
>.|TRBJ2-3|.|TRBV7-3
TGTGCCAGCAGCTTAAGGGGTGTAGAAAGTACAGATACGCAGTATTTT
CASSLRGVESTDTQYF
>few|TRBJ1-5|.|TRBV20-1
TGCAGTGCTAGAGGAGGGTATGGGAATCAGCCCCAGCATTTT
CSARGGYGNQPQHF
>.|TRBJ2-1|.|TRBV7-9
TGTGCCAGCAGCTCGGTAGAGGGGGGAAAGCAGTTCTTC
CASSSVEGGKQFF
>few|TRBJ2-5|.|TRBV20-1
TGCAGTGCCCGCGGACAAGCCTTTTCCCAAGAGACCCAGTACTTC
CSARGQAFSQETQYF
>few|TRBJ2-3|.|TRBV19
TGTGCCAGTAGGGAGGGGGGCCTTAGCACAGATACGCAGTATTTT
CASREGGLSTDTQYF
>many|TRBJ1-1|.|TRBV12-3/TRBV12-4
TGTGCCAGCAGGACAAACACTGAAGCTTTCTTT
CASRTNTEAFF
>.|TRBJ2-3|.|TRBV4-3
TGCGCCAGCAGCCAAGATAAAAAGGTCGATACGCAGTATTTT
CASSQDKKVDTQYF
>many|TRBJ2-5|TRBD1|TRBV10-3
TGTGCCATCAGTTGGACAGGAGCTGACGGGACCCAGTACTTC
CAISWTGADGTQYF
>few|TRBJ2-3|.|TRBV5-5
TGTGCCAGCAGCTTGGCGGCACCCGTGGGAGATACGCAGTATTTT
CASSLAAPVGDTQYF
>.|TRBJ2-7|.|TRBV11-2
TGTGCCAGCAGCTTAGGTTCCAGGGGCTACGAGCAGTACTTC
CASSLGSRGYEQYF
>.|TRBJ2-4|.|TRBV2
TGTGCCAGCAGTGTGCGGGACATTCAGTACTTC
CASSVRDIQYF
>once|TRBJ2-5|.|TRBV7-3
TGTGCCAGCAGCCCCGAGCCCTCCCACGAGACCCAGTACTTC
CASSPEPSHETQYF
>.|TRBJ2-3|TRBD1|TRBV4-2
TGTGCCAGCAGCCAGAGACCGGGACAGTTCATAGATACGCAGTATTTT
CASSQRPGQFIDTQYF
>once|TRBJ1-2|.|TRBV2
TGTGCCAGCAGTGTCGACCGAGATAGCTATGGCTACACCTTC
CASSVDRDSYGYTF
>.|TRBJ2-1|TRBD1|TRBV5-1
TGCGCCAGCAGCTTGGTACAGGGGATCGTCAATGAGCAGTTCTTC
CASSLVQGIVNEQFF
>few|TRBJ2-5|TRBD2|TRBV5-1
TGCGCCAGCAGCCCGAGCGGGGGAATGGAGACCCAGTACTTC
CASSPSGGMETQYF
>.|TRBJ1-1|TRBD1|TRBV6-5
TGTGCCAGCAGTTCAGACAGGGTTCGGACTGAAGCTTTCTTT
CASSSDRVRTEAFF
>few|TRBJ2-2|.|TRBV7-9
TGTGCCAGCACCCTCCGGCCCGGTACGAACACCGGGGAGCTGTTTTTT
CASTLRPGTNTGELFF
>.|TRBJ2-5|TRBD2|TRBV5-1
TGCGCCAGCAGCTTGTACGGCGGGGGGGCTGAGACCCAGTACTTC
CASSLYGGGAETQYF
>.|TRBJ2-5|.|TRBV20-1
TGCAGTGCTAGAGAACTAACAGGGAGAGAGACCCAGTACTTC
CSARELTGRETQYF
>few|TRBJ2-3|.|TRBV4-2
TGTGCCAGCAGCCAAGATGAGGAGGTCCGAGATACGCAGTATTTT
CASSQDEEVRDTQYF
>.|TRBJ1-1|.|TRBV3-1
TGTGCCAGCAGCCCCCAAGGGGGAAAAGCTTTCTTT
CASSPQGGKAFF
>.|TRBJ2-4|.|TRBV20-1
TGCAGTGGCATTGGGTCAGCCAAAAACATTCAGTACTTC
CSGIGSAKNIQYF
>.|TRBJ2-5|.|TRBV12-5
TGTGCTAGTGGTCGTACCAAGGAGACCCAGTACTTC
CASGRTKETQYF
>.|TRBJ2-7|TRBD1|TRBV5-5
TGTGCCAGCAGCGCGTCCGGGACAGGGGCCTACGAGCAGTACTTC
CASSASGTGAYEQYF
>.|TRBJ2-7|.|TRBV10-2
TGCGCCAGCACGGCAGGGTTGTCTACGAAGCAGTACTTC
CASTAGLSTKQYF
>many|TRBJ2-7|.|TRBV7-2
TGTGCCAGCAGCTTCTCGGGGAGCTCCTACGAGCAGTACTTC
CASSFSGSSYEQYF
>few|TRBJ1-2|TRBD1|TRBV6-5
TGTGCCAGCAGTTTATCCGGACAGGGATTATATGGCTACACCTTC
CASSLSGQGLYGYTF
>few|TRBJ1-1|.|TRBV19
TGTGCCAGTAGTTACCACAGGTTGAACACTGAAGCTTTCTTT
CASSYHRLNTEAFF
>few|TRBJ1-1|.|TRBV5-1
TGCGCCAGCAGAGGGGATTATAACACTGAAGCTTTCTTT
CASRGDYNTEAFF
>many|TRBJ1-4|.|TRBV6-2/TRBV6-3
TGTGCCAGCAGTCCCGGGGATGAAAAACTGTTTTTT
CASSPGDEKLFF
>few|TRBJ1-4|.|TRBV20-1
TGCAGTGCTAGAGATTCGGGGGGGCCCGGTGAAAAACTGTTTTTT
CSARDSGGPGEKLFF
>few|TRBJ1-6|.|TRBV5-5
TGTGCCAGCAGCTTACAGGAATACTCCTATAATTCACCCCTCCACTTT
CASSLQEYSYNSPLHF
>many|TRBJ1-2|TRBD1|TRBV7-9
TGTGCCAGCAGCTTAGGGCAGGGGGATGGCTACACCTTC
CASSLGQGDGYTF
>few|TRBJ2-6|.|TRBV4-3
TGCGCCAGCAGCCAAGTCGCAGCGGACGTCCTGACTTTC
CASSQVAADVLTF
>.|TRBJ1-4|.|TRBV20-1
TGCAGTGCTAGACAGGGCAGTAATGAAAAACTGTTTTTT
CSARQGSNEKLFF
>.|TRBJ2-4|.|TRBV7-2
TGTGCCAGCAGCCCCTGGGGGGCTACCAAAAACATTCAGTACTTC
CASSPWGATKNIQYF
>many|TRBJ2-5|.|TRBV7-2
TGTGCCAGCAGCCGGACTGTCCAAGAGACCCAGTACTTC
CASSRTVQETQYF
>few|TRBJ1-5|.|TRBV7-2
TGTGCCAGCAGTCCGGACGGTGGACAGCCCCAGCATTTT
CASSPDGGQPQHF
>few|TRBJ2-5|.|TRBV29-1
TGCAGCGCTGTAAGGGACTCTTCTCTAGAGACCCAGTACTTC
CSAVRDSSLETQYF
>.|TRBJ1-5|TRBD1|TRBV3-1
TGTGCCAGCAGCCAAGGGACAGGGGGCCAGCCCCAGCATTTT
CASSQGTGGQPQHF
>few|TRBJ2-7|.|TRBV4-3
TGCGCCAGCAGCCAAGAGGAACAGGGTCCCTACGAGCAGTACTTC
CASSQEEQGPYEQYF
>few|TRBJ1-6|.|TRBV20-1
TGCAGTGCCAGAGACGGGAGCAATAATTCACCCCTCCACTTT
CSARDGSNNSPLHF
>.|TRBJ1-5|.|TRBV7-2
TGTGCCAGCAGCTTATGGGGGTGGCCCCAGCATTTT
CASSLWGWPQHF
>few|TRBJ1-6|.|TRBV6-5
TGTGCCAGCAGTTACGACAAGAATTCACCCCTCCACTTT
CASSYDKNSPLHF